This passage covers 4 T cell receptor beta chains from one sample sequenced in a study of blood T cell repertoires in COVID-19. Clones were sequenced by immunoSEQ multiplex PCR, and TCRdb holds only the in-frame ones, with some missing. This sample has 400,000 to 450,000 clones, with around 89% found just once. Input material: peripheral blood. These receptors originate from a woman aged 40-49 years with COVID-19, enrolled during active disease.

V gene TRBV6-5 combines with J gene TRBJ1-4, with TRBD1 as a possible D gene (5 bases). The CDR3 has 15 amino acids. Germline V lookup: CDR1 MNHEY, CDR2 SVGAGI. Between the trimmed V and J ends, which lost 6 bases and 8 bases, there was a span of 19 bases. The CDR3 bases are TGTGCCAGCAGGGTCAGCAGGGCCGGCGGAGAAAAACTGTTTTTT. This translates into CASRVSRAGGEKLFF.

In the case of this clone: Other DNA variants within this sample encode the same CDR3. The CDR3 DNA sequence: TGTGCCAGCAGTTTAACCGGCTATGGCTACACCTTC. It specifies CASSLTGYGYTF. The V and J genes are TRBV28 and TRBJ1-2; D is ambiguous. CDR1 and CDR2 from the germline V gene are MDHEN and SYDVKM. V was trimmed by 2 bases and J by 4 bases, leaving 5 bases between them. The CDR3 runs to 12 residues.

J is TRBJ1-6 and V is TRBV3-1 (or the pseudogene TRBV3-2); 7 bases agree with TRBD1. The CDR3 loop spans 14 amino acids. J was trimmed by 8 bases and V by 2 bases; bases with no gene match: 3. Germline V lookup: CDR1 LGHDT, CDR2 YNNKEL (reference sequence). CDR3 sequence reads: CASSQTGADSPLHF. In DNA form, the CDR3 reads TGTGCCAGCAGCCAAACAGGGGCGGATTCACCCCTCCACTTT.

This chain connects TRBV28 to TRBJ1-5; the D gene is possibly TRBD1 (6 bases). CDR1 and CDR2 from the germline V gene are MDHEN and SYDVKM. The length of the CDR3 is 16 residues. The V end lost 2 bases, the J end lost 0 bases, and 11 bases lay between the germline ends. CDR3 amino acids: CASSLGQLYSNQPQHF. The CDR3 DNA is TGTGCCAGCAGTTTAGGACAGCTCTATAGCAATCAGCCCCAGCATTTT.